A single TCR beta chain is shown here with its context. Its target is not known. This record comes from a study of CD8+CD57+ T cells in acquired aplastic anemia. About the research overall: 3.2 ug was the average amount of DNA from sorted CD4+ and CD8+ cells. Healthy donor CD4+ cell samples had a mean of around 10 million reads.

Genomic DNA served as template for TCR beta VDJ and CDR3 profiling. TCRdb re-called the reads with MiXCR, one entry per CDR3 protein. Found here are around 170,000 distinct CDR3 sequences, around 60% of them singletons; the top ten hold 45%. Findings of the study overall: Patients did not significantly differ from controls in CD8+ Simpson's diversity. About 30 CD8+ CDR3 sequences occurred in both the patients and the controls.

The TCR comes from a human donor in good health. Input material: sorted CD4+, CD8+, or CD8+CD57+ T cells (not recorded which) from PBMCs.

In DNA form, the CDR3 reads TGTGCCATCAGTCTAACTAGCGGGGCGGAGACCCAGTACTTC. Encoded protein: CAISLTSGAETQYF. The chain couples TRBV10-3 to TRBJ2-5; 10 bases map to TRBD2. This CDR3 has 14 amino acids. The trim removed 5 bases at V and 5 bases at J, leaving 5 bases unmatched. CDR1 ENHRY and CDR2 SYGVKD come from the germline V gene.